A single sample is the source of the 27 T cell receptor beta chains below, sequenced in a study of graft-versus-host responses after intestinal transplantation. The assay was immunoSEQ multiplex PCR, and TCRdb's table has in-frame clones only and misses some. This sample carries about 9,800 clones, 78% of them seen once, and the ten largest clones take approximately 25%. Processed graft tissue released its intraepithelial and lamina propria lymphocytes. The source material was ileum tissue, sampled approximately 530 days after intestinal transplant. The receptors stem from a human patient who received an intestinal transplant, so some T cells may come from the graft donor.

The CDR3 DNA is TGCGCCAGCAGCTTGGGGACTTACAATGAGCAGTTCTTC. Amino acid sequence: CASSLGTYNEQFF. The chain is built from TRBV5-1 and TRBJ2-1; a possible D gene is TRBD2 (5 bases). V was clipped by 0 bases and J by 4 bases, with 5 bases between them. Germline V gene lookup returns CDR1 SGHRS and CDR2 YFSETQ. The CDR3 covers 13 residues.

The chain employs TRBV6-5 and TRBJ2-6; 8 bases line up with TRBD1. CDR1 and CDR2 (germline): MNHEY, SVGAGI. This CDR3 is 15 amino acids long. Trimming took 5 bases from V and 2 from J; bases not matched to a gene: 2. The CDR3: CASSQQGAGANVLTF. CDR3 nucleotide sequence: TGTGCCAGCAGTCAACAGGGGGCTGGGGCCAACGTCCTGACTTTC.

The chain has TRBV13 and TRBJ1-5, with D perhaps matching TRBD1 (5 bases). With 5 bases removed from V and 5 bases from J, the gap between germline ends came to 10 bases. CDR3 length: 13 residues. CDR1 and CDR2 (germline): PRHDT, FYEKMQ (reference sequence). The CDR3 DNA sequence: TGTGCCAGCAGCCGGGACCGAGATCAGCCCCAGCATTTT. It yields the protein CASSRDRDQPQHF.

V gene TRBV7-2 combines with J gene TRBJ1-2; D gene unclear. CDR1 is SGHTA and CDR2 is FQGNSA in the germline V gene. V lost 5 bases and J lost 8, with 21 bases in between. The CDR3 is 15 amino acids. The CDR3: CASSVRWTDYKGYTF. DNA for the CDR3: TGTGCCAGCAGCGTAAGGTGGACCGACTACAAGGGCTACACCTTC.

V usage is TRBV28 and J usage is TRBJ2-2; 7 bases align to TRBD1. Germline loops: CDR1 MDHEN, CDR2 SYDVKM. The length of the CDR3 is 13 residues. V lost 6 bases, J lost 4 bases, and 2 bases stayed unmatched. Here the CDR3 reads CASSWTGTGELFF. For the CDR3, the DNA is TGTGCCAGCAGCTGGACAGGCACCGGGGAGCTGTTTTTT.

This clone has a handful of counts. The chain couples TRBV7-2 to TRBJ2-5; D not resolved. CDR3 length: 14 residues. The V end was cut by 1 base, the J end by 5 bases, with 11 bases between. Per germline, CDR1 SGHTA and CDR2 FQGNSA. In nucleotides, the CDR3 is TGTGCCAGCAGCTTAGGGCTAGTCGGGGAGACCCAGTACTTC. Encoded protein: CASSLGLVGETQYF.

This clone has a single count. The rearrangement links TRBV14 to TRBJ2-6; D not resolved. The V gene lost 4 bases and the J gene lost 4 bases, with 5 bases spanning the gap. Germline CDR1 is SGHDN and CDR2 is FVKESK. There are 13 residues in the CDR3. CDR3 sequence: CASSLPGANVLTF. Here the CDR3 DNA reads TGTGCCAGCAGCCTCCCGGGGGCCAACGTCCTGACTTTC.

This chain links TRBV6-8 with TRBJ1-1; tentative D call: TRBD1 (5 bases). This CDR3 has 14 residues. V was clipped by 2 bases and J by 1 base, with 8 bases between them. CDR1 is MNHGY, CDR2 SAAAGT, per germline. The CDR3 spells CASSYETENTEAFF. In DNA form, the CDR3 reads TGTGCCAGCAGTTACGAGACAGAGAACACTGAAGCTTTCTTT.

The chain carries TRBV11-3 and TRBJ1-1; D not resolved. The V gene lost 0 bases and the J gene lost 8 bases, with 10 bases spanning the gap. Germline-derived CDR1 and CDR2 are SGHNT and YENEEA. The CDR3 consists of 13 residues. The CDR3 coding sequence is TGTGCCAGCAGCTTAGATCGATCGGGAGAAGCTTTCTTT. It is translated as CASSLDRSGEAFF.

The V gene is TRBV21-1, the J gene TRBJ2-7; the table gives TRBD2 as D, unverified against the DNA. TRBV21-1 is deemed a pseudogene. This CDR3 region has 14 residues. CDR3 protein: CASSKEGGTYEQYF. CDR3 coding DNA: TGTGCCAGCAGCAAGGAGGGTGGAACCTACGAGCAGTACTTC.

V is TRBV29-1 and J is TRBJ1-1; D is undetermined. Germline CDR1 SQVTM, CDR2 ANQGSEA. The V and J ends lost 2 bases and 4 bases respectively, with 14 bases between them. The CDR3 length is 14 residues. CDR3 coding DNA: TGCAGCGTTGAAACTGGGAGAAGAAGCACTGAAGCTTTCTTT. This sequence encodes CSVETGRRSTEAFF. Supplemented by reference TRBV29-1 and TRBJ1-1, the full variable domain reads SAVISQKPSRDICQRGTSLTIQCQVDSQVTMMFWYRQQPGQSLTLIATANQGSEATYESGFVIDKFPISRPNLTFSTLTVSNMSPEDSSIYLCSVETGRRSTEAFFGQGTRLTVV.

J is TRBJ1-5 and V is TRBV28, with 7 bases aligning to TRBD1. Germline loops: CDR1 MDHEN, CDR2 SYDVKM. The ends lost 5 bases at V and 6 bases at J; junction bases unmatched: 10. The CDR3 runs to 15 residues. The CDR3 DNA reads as TGTGCCAGCAGTGGAGACCGTGACAGGGCTCAGCCCCAGCATTTT. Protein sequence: CASSGDRDRAQPQHF.

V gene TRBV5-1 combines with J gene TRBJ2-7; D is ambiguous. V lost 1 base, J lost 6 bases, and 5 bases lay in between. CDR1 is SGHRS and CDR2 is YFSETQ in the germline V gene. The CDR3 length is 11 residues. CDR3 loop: CASSLNGEQYF. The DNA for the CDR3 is TGCGCCAGCAGCTTGAATGGCGAGCAGTACTTC.

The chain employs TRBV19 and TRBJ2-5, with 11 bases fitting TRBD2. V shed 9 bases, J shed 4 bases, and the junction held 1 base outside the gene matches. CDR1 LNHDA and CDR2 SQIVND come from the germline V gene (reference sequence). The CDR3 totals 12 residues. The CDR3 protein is CASGLAGETQYF. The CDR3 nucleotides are TGTGCCAGCGGACTAGCGGGAGAGACCCAGTACTTC.

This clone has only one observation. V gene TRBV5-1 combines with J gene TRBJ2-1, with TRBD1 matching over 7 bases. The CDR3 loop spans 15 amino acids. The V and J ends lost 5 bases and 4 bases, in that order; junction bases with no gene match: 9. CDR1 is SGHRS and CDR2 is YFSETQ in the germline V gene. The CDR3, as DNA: TGCGCCAGCAGACCCGGGACAGCTTTATACAATGAGCAGTTCTTC. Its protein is CASRPGTALYNEQFF. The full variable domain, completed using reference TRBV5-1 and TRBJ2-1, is KAGVTQTPRYLIKTRGQQVTLSCSPISGHRSVSWYQQTPGQGLQFLFEYFSETQRNKGNFPGRFSGRQFSNSRSEMNVSTLELGDSALYLCASRPGTALYNEQFFGPGTRLTVL.

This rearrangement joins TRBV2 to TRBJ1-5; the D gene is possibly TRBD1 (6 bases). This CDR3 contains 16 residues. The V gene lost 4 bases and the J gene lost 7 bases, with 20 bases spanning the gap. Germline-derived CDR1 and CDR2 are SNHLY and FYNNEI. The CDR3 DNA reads TGTGCCAGCAGTGGGGGCCCGGGGGCGTCTAGACAGCCCCAGCATTTT. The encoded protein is CASSGGPGASRQPQHF.

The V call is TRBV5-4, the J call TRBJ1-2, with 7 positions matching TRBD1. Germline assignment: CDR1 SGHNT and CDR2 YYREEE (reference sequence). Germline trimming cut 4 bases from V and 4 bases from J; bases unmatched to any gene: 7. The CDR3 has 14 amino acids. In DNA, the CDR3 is TGTGCCAGCAGCGGGGGACAGTCCCTCTATGGCTACACCTTC. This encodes CASSGGQSLYGYTF.

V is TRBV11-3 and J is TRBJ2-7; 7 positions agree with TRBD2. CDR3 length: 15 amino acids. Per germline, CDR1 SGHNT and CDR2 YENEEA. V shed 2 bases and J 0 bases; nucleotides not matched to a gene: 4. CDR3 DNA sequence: TGTGCCAGCAGCTTACGGGACTACCTCTCCTACGAGCAGTACTTC. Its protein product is CASSLRDYLSYEQYF.

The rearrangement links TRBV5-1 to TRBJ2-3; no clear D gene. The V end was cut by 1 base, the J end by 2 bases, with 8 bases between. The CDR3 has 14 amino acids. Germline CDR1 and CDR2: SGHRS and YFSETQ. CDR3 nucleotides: TGCGCCAGCAGCTTGACACTGAACACAGATACGCAGTATTTT. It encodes CASSLTLNTDTQYF. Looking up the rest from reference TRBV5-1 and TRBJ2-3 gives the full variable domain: KAGVTQTPRYLIKTRGQQVTLSCSPISGHRSVSWYQQTPGQGLQFLFEYFSETQRNKGNFPGRFSGRQFSNSRSEMNVSTLELGDSALYLCASSLTLNTDTQYFGPGTRLTVL.

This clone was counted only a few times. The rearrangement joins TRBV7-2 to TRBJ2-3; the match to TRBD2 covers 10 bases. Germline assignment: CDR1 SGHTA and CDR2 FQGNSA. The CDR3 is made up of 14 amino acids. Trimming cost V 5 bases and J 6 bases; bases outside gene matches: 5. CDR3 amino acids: CASSGLAGADTQYF. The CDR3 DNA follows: TGTGCCAGCAGCGGGCTAGCGGGGGCCGATACGCAGTATTTT.

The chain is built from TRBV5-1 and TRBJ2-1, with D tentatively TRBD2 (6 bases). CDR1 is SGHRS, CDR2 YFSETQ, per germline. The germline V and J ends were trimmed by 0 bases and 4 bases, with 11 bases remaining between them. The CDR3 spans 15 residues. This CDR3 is CASSLGGGSYNEQFF. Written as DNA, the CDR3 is TGCGCCAGCAGCTTGGGTGGGGGGTCATACAATGAGCAGTTCTTC.

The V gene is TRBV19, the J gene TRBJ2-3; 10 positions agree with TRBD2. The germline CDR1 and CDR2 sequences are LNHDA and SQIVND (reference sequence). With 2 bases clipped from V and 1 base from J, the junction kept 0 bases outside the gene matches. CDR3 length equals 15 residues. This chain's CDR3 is CASSITSGGTDTQYF. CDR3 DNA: TGTGCCAGTAGTATAACTAGCGGGGGCACAGATACGCAGTATTTT.

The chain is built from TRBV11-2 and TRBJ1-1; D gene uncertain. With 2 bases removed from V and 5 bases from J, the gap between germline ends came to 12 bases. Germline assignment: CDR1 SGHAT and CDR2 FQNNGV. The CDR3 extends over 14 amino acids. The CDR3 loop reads CASSLFKGTTEAFF. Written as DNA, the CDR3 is TGTGCCAGCAGCTTATTCAAAGGTACGACTGAAGCTTTCTTT.

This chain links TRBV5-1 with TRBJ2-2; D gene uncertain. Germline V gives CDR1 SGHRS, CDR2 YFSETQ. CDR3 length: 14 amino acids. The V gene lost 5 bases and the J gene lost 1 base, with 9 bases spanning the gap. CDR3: CASSRPENTGELFF. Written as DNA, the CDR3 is TGCGCCAGCAGTCGGCCGGAGAACACCGGGGAGCTGTTTTTT.

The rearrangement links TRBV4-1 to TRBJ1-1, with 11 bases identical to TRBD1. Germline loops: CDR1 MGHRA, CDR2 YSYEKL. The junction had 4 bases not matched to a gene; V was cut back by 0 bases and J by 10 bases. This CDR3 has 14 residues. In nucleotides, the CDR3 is TGCGCCAGCAGCCAAGATCAGGGGACAGGGGGAGCTTTCTTT. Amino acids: CASSQDQGTGGAFF.

The DNA of the CDR3 is TGTGCCAGCCGAGCAGGGGGGCCCTATAGCGAGCAGTACTTC. Encoded protein: CASRAGGPYSEQYF. The chain uses TRBV6-1 and TRBJ2-7; the D gene is possibly TRBD1 (7 bases). Trimming took 8 bases from V and 6 from J, leaving 20 bases between them. The CDR3 is 14 residues long. Germline V gives CDR1 MNHNS, CDR2 SASEGT.

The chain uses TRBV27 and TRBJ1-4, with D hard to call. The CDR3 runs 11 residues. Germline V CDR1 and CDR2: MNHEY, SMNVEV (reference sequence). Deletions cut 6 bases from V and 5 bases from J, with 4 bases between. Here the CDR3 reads CASRRNEKLFF. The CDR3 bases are TGTGCCAGCAGGCGGAATGAAAAACTGTTTTTT.